The present T cell receptor beta chain was sequenced within a study of blood T cell repertoires in COVID-19. Study context: The United States, Italy and Spain provided the acute and convalescent COVID-19 samples. The analysed material was cDNA or gDNA that came from T cells, B-cell-depleted T cells, or PBMCs.

Produced via immunoSEQ multiplex PCR; TCRdb's table is partial and in-frame only. The sample carries roughly 73,000 clones, 75% to 90% recorded once. With 8 bases removed from V and 2 bases from J, the gap between germline ends came to 13 bases. This CDR3 contains 14 residues. Germline CDR1 and CDR2: MRHNA and SNTAGT. Sequenced material: peripheral blood. This sequence originates from a man aged 80 or over with acute or convalescent COVID-19. The chain links TRBV6-4 to TRBJ1-5; no clear D. The CDR3 sequence is CASPPGGRNQPQHF. Here the CDR3 DNA reads TGTGCCAGCCCCCCGGGAGGGCGCAATCAGCCCCAGCATTTT.